The clone carrying this T cell receptor (beta chain) was counted at least ten times. As yet, its antigen is unknown. This specimen comes from a study of cytomegalovirus exposure and HLA in healthy donors. Notes on the study in general: The investigators catalogued 164 TCR beta chains as cytomegalovirus-associated.

The assay was immunoSEQ multiplex PCR, and TCRdb's table has in-frame clones only and misses some. The data show about 48,000 clones, with approximately 85% seen just once and approximately 6.4% held by the top ten. The CDR3 runs to 15 residues. Germline V CDR1 and CDR2: MNHEY, SMNVEV (reference sequence). V shed 5 bases, J shed 7 bases, and the junction held 13 bases outside the gene matches. The receptor was isolated from a woman under 40 in good health and CMV-seronegative. The chain links TRBV27 to TRBJ2-7; 8 bases line up with TRBD2. The source material was PBMCs. The CDR3 loop reads CASSRGTSGIWEQYF. The CDR3 nucleotides read TGTGCCAGCAGTAGAGGAACTAGCGGCATCTGGGAGCAGTACTTC.